This T cell receptor beta chain appears in the sequencing data of a study of cytomegalovirus exposure and HLA in healthy donors. The germline CDR1 and CDR2 sequences are LNHNV and YYDKDF (reference sequence). V lost 4 bases, J lost 7 bases, and 14 bases lay in between. The CDR3 is 14 amino acids. Study results and limitations: Per a later analysis, about 18,000 TCR beta sequences showed association with HLA alleles at 0.05 false discovery rate. Indistinguishable V segments such as TRBV6-2 and TRBV6-3 were excluded. Presence/absence analyses rested on an assumption that sequencing depth was roughly uniform across donors.

PCR used 60 Vbeta primers and 13 Jbeta primers. Using immunoSEQ multiplex PCR, the repertoire was profiled, and TCRdb retains in-frame clones only, with some absent. The data show around 81,000 clones, roughly 63% seen once. Points on this clone: The antigen is unknown.

V is TRBV15 and J is TRBJ1-5; no clear D gene. This TCR derives from a man aged 25-45 years in good health and CMV-seropositive. The sequencing input was PBMCs. CDR3 amino acids: CATSIGGVGQPQHF. CDR3 coding DNA: TGTGCCACCAGCATCGGCGGGGTTGGACAGCCCCAGCATTTT.